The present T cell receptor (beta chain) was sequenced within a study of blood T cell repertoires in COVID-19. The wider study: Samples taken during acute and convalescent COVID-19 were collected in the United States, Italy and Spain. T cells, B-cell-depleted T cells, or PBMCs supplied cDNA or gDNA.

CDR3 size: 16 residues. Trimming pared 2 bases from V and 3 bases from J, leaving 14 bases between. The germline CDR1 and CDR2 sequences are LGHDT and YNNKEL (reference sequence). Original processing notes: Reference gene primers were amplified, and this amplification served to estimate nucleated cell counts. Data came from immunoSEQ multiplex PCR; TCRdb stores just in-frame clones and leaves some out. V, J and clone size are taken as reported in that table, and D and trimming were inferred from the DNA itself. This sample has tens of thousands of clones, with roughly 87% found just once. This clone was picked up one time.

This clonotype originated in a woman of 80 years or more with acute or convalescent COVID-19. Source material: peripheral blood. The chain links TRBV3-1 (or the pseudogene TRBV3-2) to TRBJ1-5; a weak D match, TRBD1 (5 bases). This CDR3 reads CASSQSPQGFNQPQHF. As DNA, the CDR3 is TGTGCCAGCAGCCAATCACCTCAGGGTTTCAATCAGCCCCAGCATTTT.